The 28 T cell receptor beta chains below all came from one sample that was sequenced in a study of blood T cell repertoires in COVID-19. Method: immunoSEQ multiplex PCR; TCRdb's copy keeps in-frame clones and lacks some. The repertoire holds over 85,000 clones, with 82% as singletons. Sequenced input: peripheral blood. The receptors here all came from an older woman with acute or convalescent COVID-19.

This clone was found once. This chain uses TRBV4-3 with TRBJ2-5; 7 nucleotides line up with TRBD2. The CDR3 is made up of 17 amino acids. J lost 5 bases, V lost 0 bases, and 12 bases had no gene match. The V gene's germline CDR1 is LGHNA and CDR2 YSLEER. The chain's CDR3 is CASSQDLWTPSGETQYF. The CDR3 nucleotides read TGCGCCAGCAGCCAAGATCTTTGGACTCCTAGCGGCGAGACCCAGTACTTC.

V gene TRBV11-2 combines with J gene TRBJ2-4; 9 positions agree with TRBD1. Germline assignment: CDR1 SGHAT and CDR2 FQNNGV. The V and J ends lost 0 bases and 9 bases, in that order; junction bases with no gene match: 9. The CDR3 has 16 residues. The CDR3 spells CASSLDRGQGGSIQYF. DNA for the CDR3: TGTGCCAGCAGCTTAGACCGGGGACAGGGTGGCAGCATTCAGTACTTC.

V is TRBV27 and J is TRBJ1-6, with D possibly TRBD1 on 6 matching bases. Germline V CDR1 and CDR2: MNHEY, SMNVEV (reference sequence). The CDR3 consists of 17 residues. With 5 bases removed from V and 4 bases from J, the gap between germline ends came to 18 bases. The CDR3 region has the DNA TGTGCCAGCAGTGAGGGGGGGCCCCCTTTGTATAATTCACCCCTCCACTTT. This sequence encodes CASSEGGPPLYNSPLHF.

The chain joins TRBV14 to TRBJ1-2; D not certain. Trimming cost V 1 base and J 8 bases, with 11 bases left between them. The CDR3 runs to 13 residues. The germline V gene encodes CDR1 SGHDN and CDR2 FVKESK. The CDR3 here is CASSQGQTRGYTF. For the CDR3, the DNA is TGTGCCAGCAGCCAAGGGCAGACTCGGGGCTACACCTTC.

This chain uses TRBV2 with TRBJ2-1; D is undetermined. The CDR3 has 15 amino acids. V was cut by 0 bases and J by 6 bases, with 12 bases left in between. Germline-derived CDR1 and CDR2 are SNHLY and FYNNEI. The CDR3 region is CASSEANSGSNEQFF. CDR3 bases: TGTGCCAGCAGTGAAGCTAATTCCGGGTCCAATGAGCAGTTCTTC.

On this clone: The same CDR3 can be traced to other DNA sequences in this sample. The genes are TRBV6-2 or TRBV6-3 and TRBJ1-2; no definite D call. Deletions cut 0 bases from V and 0 bases from J, with 8 bases between. Germline V gives CDR1 MNHEY, CDR2 SVGEGT. This CDR3 spans 15 amino acids. The CDR3 here is CASSYSGSANYGYTF. The CDR3 DNA is TGTGCCAGCAGTTACTCGGGCTCGGCTAACTATGGCTACACCTTC.

This clone showed up just a few times. The gene calls are TRBV9 and TRBJ1-1; D ambiguous. This CDR3 has 15 residues. Per the germline V gene, CDR1 is SGDLS and CDR2 is YYNGEE. V dropped 0 bases and J dropped 7 bases, with 16 bases sitting between them. CDR3 protein: CASSVVSGGNGEAFF. The CDR3 DNA is TGTGCCAGCAGCGTAGTAAGCGGAGGGAATGGTGAAGCTTTCTTT.

This chain uses TRBV11-1 with TRBJ2-2; 10 positions match TRBD1. There are 14 residues in the CDR3. The germline gives CDR1 SGHAT, CDR2 FQDESV (reference sequence). With V trimmed by 3 bases and J by 5 bases, 0 bases remained unmatched. For the CDR3, the DNA is TGTGCCAGCAGCTTGGGACAGGGGACCGGGGAGCTGTTTTTT. Translated: CASSLGQGTGELFF.

The chain links TRBV20-1 to TRBJ1-1; D gene ambiguous. V lost 5 bases and J 1 base, leaving 2 bases between the germline ends. From germline, CDR1 is DFQATT and CDR2 SNEGSKA (reference sequence). The CDR3 extends over 10 amino acids. The CDR3, as DNA: TGCAGTGCTCGGAACACTGAAGCTTTCTTT. Its translation is CSARNTEAFF.

V gene TRBV19 combines with J gene TRBJ1-1, with D unclear. The CDR3 is 14 amino acids. V gave up 3 bases and J gave up 1 base, with 9 bases separating them. Germline V CDR1 and CDR2: LNHDA, SQIVND (reference sequence). The CDR3 DNA sequence: TGTGCCAGTAGTATGTCAGGCTCGAACACTGAAGCTTTCTTT. Translation: CASSMSGSNTEAFF.

The V and J genes are TRBV7-9 and TRBJ2-7; 12 bases fit TRBD1. V dropped 3 bases and J dropped 6; count of bases not matched to a gene: 6. Germline lookup yields CDR1 SEHNR and CDR2 FQNEAQ (reference sequence). CDR3 size: 15 residues. The CDR3 protein is CASSLGTGGIGEQYF. CDR3 DNA sequence: TGTGCCAGCAGCTTGGGGACAGGGGGCATCGGCGAGCAGTACTTC.

J is TRBJ1-1 and V is TRBV11-3; D is possibly TRBD1 (6 bases). CDR3 length: 16 residues. The V end lost 5 bases, the J end lost 1 base, and 17 bases lay between the germline ends. Germline CDR1 SGHNT, CDR2 YENEEA. CDR3 in amino acids: CASSPRGGAENTEAFF. DNA for the CDR3: TGTGCCAGCAGCCCCCGGGGGGGGGCAGAGAACACTGAAGCTTTCTTT.

This rearrangement joins TRBV28 to TRBJ2-1; 8 bases are a match to TRBD1. Germline-derived CDR1 and CDR2 are MDHEN and SYDVKM. The junction had 5 bases not matched to a gene; V was cut back by 2 bases and J by 8 bases. The CDR3 is made up of 14 amino acids. The CDR3 bases are TGTGCCAGCAGTTTAAGGTCGGGACAGGATGAGCAGTTCTTC. The encoded protein is CASSLRSGQDEQFF.

The genes are TRBV5-4 and TRBJ2-3; TRBD2 agrees at 15 bases. CDR1 is SGHNT and CDR2 is YYREEE in the germline V gene (reference sequence). Germline trimming cut 0 bases from V and 3 bases from J; bases unmatched to any gene: 2. This CDR3 contains 17 residues. In DNA form, the CDR3 reads TGTGCCAGCAGCTTGGGTGGGACTAGCGGGGGGACAGATACGCAGTATTTT. Translation: CASSLGGTSGGTDTQYF.

This clone was seen only once. V usage is TRBV2 and J usage is TRBJ1-5; D might be TRBD1 (6 bases). Trimming left V 5 bases short and J 4 bases short, with 15 bases between. There are 15 residues in the CDR3. Germline CDR1 reads SNHLY; CDR2 reads FYNNEI. CDR3 in amino acids: CASSREGDRNQPQHF. For the CDR3, the DNA is TGTGCCAGCAGTCGCGAGGGAGACAGGAATCAGCCCCAGCATTTT.

The sample holds one count of this clone. The chain joins TRBV2 to TRBJ1-4; the D gene is possibly TRBD1 (5 bases). CDR1 and CDR2 from the germline V gene are SNHLY and FYNNEI. The CDR3 runs to 13 residues. V was clipped by 6 bases and J by 5 bases, with 10 bases between them. CDR3 coding DNA: TGTGCCAGCAGAACAGGCCTAAATGAAAAACTGTTTTTT. This gives the protein CASRTGLNEKLFF. Variable domain in full (rest from reference TRBV2 and TRBJ1-4): EPEVTQTPSHQVTQMGQEVILRCVPISNHLYFYWYRQILGQKVEFLVSFYNNEISEKSEIFDDQFSVERPDGSNFTLKIRSTKLEDSAMYFCASRTGLNEKLFFGSGTQLSVL.

V and J are TRBV7-2 and TRBJ1-3; 8 bases align to TRBD1. J was trimmed by 3 bases and V by 3 bases; bases with no gene match: 7. From germline, CDR1 is SGHTA and CDR2 FQGNSA. The CDR3 sequence is 16 residues long. Here the CDR3 DNA reads TGTGCCAGCAGCTTTGGGACAGGACGCGGTGGAAACACCATATATTTT. Amino acid sequence: CASSFGTGRGGNTIYF. The whole variable domain, filled in from reference TRBV7-2 and TRBJ1-3, reads GAGVSQSPSNKVTEKGKDVELRCDPISGHTALYWYRQSLGQGLEFLIYFQGNSAPDKSGLPSDRFSAERTGGSVSTLTIQRTQQEDSAVYLCASSFGTGRGGNTIYFGEGSWLTVV.

The gene calls are TRBV7-2 and TRBJ2-3; 7 nucleotides agree with TRBD2. This CDR3 has 15 residues. The V and J ends lost 5 bases and 3 bases, in that order; junction bases with no gene match: 8. Germline V CDR1 and CDR2: SGHTA, FQGNSA. The CDR3 DNA is TGTGCCAGCAGCCTGGGGGGGGGTAGGACAGATACGCAGTATTTT. Protein product: CASSLGGGRTDTQYF.

This sequence joins TRBV19 and TRBJ1-2; possibly TRBD1 for D (6 bases). Germline values: CDR1 LNHDA, CDR2 SQIVND (reference sequence). The length of the CDR3 is 12 residues. V was shortened by 5 bases and J by 8 bases, with 12 bases between the two germline ends. The CDR3 sequence: CASSHGQWGYTF. In nucleotides, the CDR3 is TGTGCCAGTAGTCACGGACAGTGGGGCTACACCTTC. Supplemented by reference TRBV19 and TRBJ1-2, the full variable domain reads DGGITQSPKYLFRKEGQNVTLSCEQNLNHDAMYWYRQDPGQGLRLIYYSQIVNDFQKGDIAEGYSVSREKKESFPLTVTSAQKNPTAFYLCASSHGQWGYTFGSGTRLTVV.

The chain is built from TRBV6-6 and TRBJ1-2, with D unclear. From germline, CDR1 is MNHNY and CDR2 SVGAGI (reference sequence). CDR3 length equals 12 residues. Trimming left V 6 bases short and J 5 bases short, with 10 bases between. CDR3 sequence reads: CASRAERYGYTF. For the CDR3, the DNA is TGTGCCAGCAGGGCCGAGAGGTATGGCTACACCTTC.

This clone has a single count. The rearrangement joins TRBV27 to TRBJ2-5; 11 nucleotides line up with TRBD1. J gave up 7 bases and V 8 bases, and 15 bases lay outside the gene matches. The CDR3 covers 16 residues. The germline gives CDR1 MNHEY, CDR2 SMNVEV (reference sequence). Here the CDR3 DNA reads TGTGCCAGCCGAAAGTGGACAGGGGGCCCGATTGGGACCCAGTACTTC. Its translation is CASRKWTGGPIGTQYF.

The rearrangement uses TRBV6-6 and TRBJ1-6, with D possibly TRBD1 on 6 matching bases. The V end lost 6 bases, the J end lost 11 bases, and 14 bases lay between the germline ends. CDR3 length equals 13 residues. Germline CDR1 reads MNHNY; CDR2 reads SVGAGI (reference sequence). The CDR3 is CASSPGQRAPLHF. In nucleotides, the CDR3 is TGTGCCAGCAGCCCGGGACAAAGGGCACCCCTCCACTTT.

The chain couples TRBV5-1 to TRBJ2-4, with 8 bases lining up with TRBD2. V lost 3 bases to trimming and J lost 6 bases; unmatched junction nucleotides: 5. The length of the CDR3 is 14 residues. Germline values: CDR1 SGHRS, CDR2 YFSETQ. The CDR3 sequence: CASSSGGQGNIQYF. In nucleotides, the CDR3 is TGCGCCAGCAGCTCGGGGGGGCAAGGAAACATTCAGTACTTC.

J is TRBJ1-4 and V is TRBV4-3; D gene uncertain. This CDR3 is 12 amino acids long. CDR1 is LGHNA, CDR2 YSLEER, per germline. V lost 4 bases and J 5 bases, leaving 5 bases between the germline ends. The chain's CDR3 is CASSRRNEKLFF. DNA for the CDR3: TGCGCCAGCAGCCGGAGAAATGAAAAACTGTTTTTT.

In DNA form, the CDR3 reads TGTGCCAGCAGACCGGACAGTTCGGCCTACAATGAGCAGTTCTTC. It codes for CASRPDSSAYNEQFF. V is TRBV2 and J is TRBJ2-1; possible D gene TRBD1, 6 bases. Germline CDR1 reads SNHLY; CDR2 reads FYNNEI. The CDR3 has 15 amino acids. V was trimmed by 6 bases and J by 2 bases, leaving 14 bases between them.

The genes are TRBV28 and TRBJ1-2; 8 nucleotides agree with TRBD1. CDR3 length: 17 amino acids. Germline V gene sequence: CDR1 MDHEN, CDR2 SYDVKM. V gave up 3 bases and J gave up 2 bases; unmatched junction bases: 11. The CDR3 DNA sequence: TGTGCCAGCAGTTTTGGGCAGGGGGCGCGGTACAACTATGGCTACACCTTC. It is translated as CASSFGQGARYNYGYTF.

This chain joins TRBV19 and TRBJ2-2, with D unclear. The CDR3 contains 14 residues. Trimming removed 7 bases from V and 2 bases from J, with 11 bases in between. Germline CDR1 LNHDA, CDR2 SQIVND (reference sequence). CDR3 in DNA: TGTGCCAGTAATGGGCAGATTAACACCGGGGAGCTGTTTTTT. Its translation: CASNGQINTGELFF.

This chain connects TRBV7-2 to TRBJ2-7, with D possibly TRBD2 on 5 matching bases. The CDR3 is 14 amino acids. V dropped 0 bases and J dropped 2 bases, with 8 bases sitting between them. Germline CDR1 SGHTA, CDR2 FQGNSA. Here the CDR3 DNA reads TGTGCCAGCAGCTTAGCGGGGAGTGCCTACGAGCAGTACTTC. Its translation: CASSLAGSAYEQYF.